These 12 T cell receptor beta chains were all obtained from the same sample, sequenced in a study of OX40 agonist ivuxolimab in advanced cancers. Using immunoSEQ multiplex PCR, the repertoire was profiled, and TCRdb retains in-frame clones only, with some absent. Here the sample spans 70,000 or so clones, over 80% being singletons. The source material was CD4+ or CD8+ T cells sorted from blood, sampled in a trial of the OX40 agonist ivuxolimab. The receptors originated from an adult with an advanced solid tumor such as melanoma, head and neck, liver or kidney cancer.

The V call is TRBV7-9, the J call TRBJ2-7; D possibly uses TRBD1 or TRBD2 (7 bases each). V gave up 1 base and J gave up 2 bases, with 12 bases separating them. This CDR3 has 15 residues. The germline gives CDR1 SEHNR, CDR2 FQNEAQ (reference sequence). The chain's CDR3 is CASSLGGGQTYEQYF. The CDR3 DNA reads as TGTGCCAGCAGCTTAGGGGGGGGACAGACCTACGAGCAGTACTTC.

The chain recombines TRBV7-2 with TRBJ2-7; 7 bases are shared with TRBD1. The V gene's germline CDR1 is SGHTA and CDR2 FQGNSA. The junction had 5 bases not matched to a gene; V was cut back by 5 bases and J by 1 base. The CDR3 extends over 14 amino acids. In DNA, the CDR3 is TGTGCCAGCAGCCCGAACAGGGGATCCTACGAGCAGTACTTC. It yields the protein CASSPNRGSYEQYF.

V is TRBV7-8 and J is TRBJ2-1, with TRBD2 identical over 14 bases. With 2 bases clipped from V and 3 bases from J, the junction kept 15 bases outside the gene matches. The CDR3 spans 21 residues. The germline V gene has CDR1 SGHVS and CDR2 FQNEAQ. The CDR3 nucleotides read TGTGCCAGCAGCTTAAGGGCGGGAAGTGGACTAGCGGGAGGAAACTACAATGAGCAGTTCTTC. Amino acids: CASSLRAGSGLAGGNYNEQFF.

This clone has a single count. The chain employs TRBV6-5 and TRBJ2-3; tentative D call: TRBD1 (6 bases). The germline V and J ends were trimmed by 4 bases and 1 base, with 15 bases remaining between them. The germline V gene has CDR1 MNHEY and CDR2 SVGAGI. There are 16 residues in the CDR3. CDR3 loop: CASSFDPGGGTDTQYF. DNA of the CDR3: TGTGCCAGCAGTTTTGACCCTGGGGGCGGCACAGATACGCAGTATTTT.

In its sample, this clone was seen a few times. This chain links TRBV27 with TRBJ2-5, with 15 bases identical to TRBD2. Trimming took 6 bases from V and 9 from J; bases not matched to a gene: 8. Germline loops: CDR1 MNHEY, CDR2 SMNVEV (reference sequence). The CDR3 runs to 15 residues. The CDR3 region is CASSPGTSGRWAQYF. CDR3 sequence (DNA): TGTGCCAGCAGCCCCGGGACTAGCGGGAGGTGGGCCCAGTACTTC.

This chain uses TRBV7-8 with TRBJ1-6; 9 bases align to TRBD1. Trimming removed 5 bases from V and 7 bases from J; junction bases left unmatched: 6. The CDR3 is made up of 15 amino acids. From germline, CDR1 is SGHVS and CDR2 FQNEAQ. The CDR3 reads CASSPQGARNSPLHF. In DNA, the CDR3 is TGTGCCAGCAGCCCACAGGGGGCAAGGAATTCACCCCTCCACTTT.

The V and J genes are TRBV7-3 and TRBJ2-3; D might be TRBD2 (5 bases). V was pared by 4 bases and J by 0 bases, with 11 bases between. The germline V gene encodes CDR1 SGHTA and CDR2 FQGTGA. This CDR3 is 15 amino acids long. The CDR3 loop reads CASSSQEDSTDTQYF. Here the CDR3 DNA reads TGTGCCAGCAGCTCCCAGGAGGATAGCACAGATACGCAGTATTTT.

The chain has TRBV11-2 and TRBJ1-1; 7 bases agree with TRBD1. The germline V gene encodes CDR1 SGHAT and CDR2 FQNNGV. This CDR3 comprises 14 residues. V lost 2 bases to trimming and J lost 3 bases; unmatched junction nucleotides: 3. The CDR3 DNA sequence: TGTGCCAGCAGCTTATACAGGGGAGACACTGAAGCTTTCTTT. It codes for CASSLYRGDTEAFF.

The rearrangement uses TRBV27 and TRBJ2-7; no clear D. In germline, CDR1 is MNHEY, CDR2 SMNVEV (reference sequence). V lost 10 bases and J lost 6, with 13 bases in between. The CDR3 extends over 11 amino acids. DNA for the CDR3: TGTGCCACCCGGGCCCGCTTCGAGCAGTACTTC. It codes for CATRARFEQYF.

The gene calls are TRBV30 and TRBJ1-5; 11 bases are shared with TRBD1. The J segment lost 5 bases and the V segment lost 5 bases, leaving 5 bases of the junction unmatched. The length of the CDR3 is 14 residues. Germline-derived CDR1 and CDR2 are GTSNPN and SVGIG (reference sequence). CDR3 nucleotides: TGTGCCTGGCGGACAGGGGGCAGAGATCAGCCCCAGCATTTT. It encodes CAWRTGGRDQPQHF.

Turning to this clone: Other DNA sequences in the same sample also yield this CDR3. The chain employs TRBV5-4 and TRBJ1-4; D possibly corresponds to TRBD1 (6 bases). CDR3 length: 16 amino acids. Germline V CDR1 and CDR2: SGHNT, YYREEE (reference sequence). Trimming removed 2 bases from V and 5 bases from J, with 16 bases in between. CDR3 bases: TGTGCCAGCAGCTTTAAACCGGGACAACCGAATGAAAAACTGTTTTTT. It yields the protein CASSFKPGQPNEKLFF.

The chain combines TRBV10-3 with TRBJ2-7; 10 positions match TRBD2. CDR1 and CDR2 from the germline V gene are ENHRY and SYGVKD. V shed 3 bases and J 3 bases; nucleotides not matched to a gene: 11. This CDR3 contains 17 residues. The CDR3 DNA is TGTGCCATCAGTGAAGCGACGGTTTCTAGCGGGAGCTACGAGCAGTACTTC. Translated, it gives CAISEATVSSGSYEQYF.